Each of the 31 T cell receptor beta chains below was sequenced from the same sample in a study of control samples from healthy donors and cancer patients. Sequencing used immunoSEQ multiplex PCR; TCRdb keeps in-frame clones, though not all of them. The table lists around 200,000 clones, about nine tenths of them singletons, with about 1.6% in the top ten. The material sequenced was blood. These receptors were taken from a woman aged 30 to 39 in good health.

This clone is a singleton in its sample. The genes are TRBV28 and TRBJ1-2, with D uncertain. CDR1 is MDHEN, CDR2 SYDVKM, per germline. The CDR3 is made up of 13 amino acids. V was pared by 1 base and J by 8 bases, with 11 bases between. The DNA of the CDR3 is TGTGCCAGCAGTTTATCGGCAGGCGAGGGCTACACCTTC. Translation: CASSLSAGEGYTF.

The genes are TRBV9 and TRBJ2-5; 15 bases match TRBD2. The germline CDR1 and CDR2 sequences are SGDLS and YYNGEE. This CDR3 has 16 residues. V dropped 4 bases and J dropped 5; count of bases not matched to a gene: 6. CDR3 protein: CASSPRTSGRGETQYF. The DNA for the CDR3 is TGTGCCAGCAGCCCCAGGACTAGCGGGAGGGGGGAGACCCAGTACTTC.

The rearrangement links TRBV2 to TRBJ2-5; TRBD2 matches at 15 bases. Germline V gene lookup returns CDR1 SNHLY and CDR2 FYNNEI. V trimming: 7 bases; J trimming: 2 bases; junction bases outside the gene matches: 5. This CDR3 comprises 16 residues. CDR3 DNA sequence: TGTGCCAGCACCACGGGGACTAGCGGGGGGCAAGAGACCCAGTACTTC. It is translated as CASTTGTSGGQETQYF.

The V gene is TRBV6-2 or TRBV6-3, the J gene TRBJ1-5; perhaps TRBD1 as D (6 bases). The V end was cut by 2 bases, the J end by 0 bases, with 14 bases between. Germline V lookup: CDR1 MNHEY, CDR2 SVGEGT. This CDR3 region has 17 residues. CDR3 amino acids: CASSYEGGEASNQPQHF. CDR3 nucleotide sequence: TGTGCCAGCAGTTACGAGGGGGGGGAAGCTAGCAATCAGCCCCAGCATTTT.

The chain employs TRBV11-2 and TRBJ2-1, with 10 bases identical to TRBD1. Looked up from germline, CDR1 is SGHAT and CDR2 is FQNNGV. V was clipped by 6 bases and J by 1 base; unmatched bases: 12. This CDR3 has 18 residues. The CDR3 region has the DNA TGTGCCAGCAGGGCCGGGACAGGGGAAGCGGGGTCCTACAATGAGCAGTTCTTC. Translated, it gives CASRAGTGEAGSYNEQFF.

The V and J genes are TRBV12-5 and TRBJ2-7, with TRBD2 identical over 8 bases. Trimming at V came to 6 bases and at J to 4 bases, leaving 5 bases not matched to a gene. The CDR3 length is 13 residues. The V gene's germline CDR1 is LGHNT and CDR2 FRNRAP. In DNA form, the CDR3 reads TGTGCTAGTGGGCGGGAGGCAGGGTACGAGCAGTACTTC. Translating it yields CASGREAGYEQYF.

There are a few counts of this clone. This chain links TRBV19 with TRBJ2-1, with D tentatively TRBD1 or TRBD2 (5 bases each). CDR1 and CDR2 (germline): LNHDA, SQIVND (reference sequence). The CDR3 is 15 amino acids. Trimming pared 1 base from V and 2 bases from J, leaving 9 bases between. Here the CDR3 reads CASSIARGPYNEQFF. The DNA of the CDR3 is TGTGCCAGTAGTATAGCGAGGGGCCCCTACAATGAGCAGTTCTTC.

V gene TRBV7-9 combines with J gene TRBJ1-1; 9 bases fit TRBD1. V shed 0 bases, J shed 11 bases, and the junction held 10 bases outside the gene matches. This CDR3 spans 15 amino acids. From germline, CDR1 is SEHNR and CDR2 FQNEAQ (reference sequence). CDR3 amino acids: CASSLAGQGPMGAFF. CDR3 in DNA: TGTGCCAGCAGCTTAGCAGGACAGGGGCCTATGGGGGCTTTCTTT.

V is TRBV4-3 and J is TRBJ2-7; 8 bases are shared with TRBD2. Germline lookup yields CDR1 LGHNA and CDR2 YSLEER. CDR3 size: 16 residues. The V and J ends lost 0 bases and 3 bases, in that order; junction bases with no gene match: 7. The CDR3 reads CASSQDMTGGVYEQYF. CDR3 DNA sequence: TGCGCCAGCAGCCAAGATATGACGGGAGGGGTCTACGAGCAGTACTTC.

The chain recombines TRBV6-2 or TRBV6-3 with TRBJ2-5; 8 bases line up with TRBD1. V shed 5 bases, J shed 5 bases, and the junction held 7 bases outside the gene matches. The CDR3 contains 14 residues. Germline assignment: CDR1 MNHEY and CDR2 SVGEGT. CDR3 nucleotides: TGTGCCAGCAGTAGGACAGGGTTGGGGGAGACCCAGTACTTC. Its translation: CASSRTGLGETQYF.

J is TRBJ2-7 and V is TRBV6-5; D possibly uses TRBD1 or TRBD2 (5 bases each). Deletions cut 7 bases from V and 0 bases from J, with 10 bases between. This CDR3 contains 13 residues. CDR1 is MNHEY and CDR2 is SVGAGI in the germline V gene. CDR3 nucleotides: TGTGCCAGCATGGGGACGGACTCCTACGAGCAGTACTTC. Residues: CASMGTDSYEQYF.

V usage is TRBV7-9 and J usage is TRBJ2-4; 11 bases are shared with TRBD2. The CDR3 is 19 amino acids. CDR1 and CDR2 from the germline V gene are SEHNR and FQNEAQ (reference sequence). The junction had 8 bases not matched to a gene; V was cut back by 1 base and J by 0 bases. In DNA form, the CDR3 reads TGTGCCAGCAGCTTAGGGCTAGCGGGGGGCCTTATAGCCAAAAACATTCAGTACTTC. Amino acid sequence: CASSLGLAGGLIAKNIQYF.

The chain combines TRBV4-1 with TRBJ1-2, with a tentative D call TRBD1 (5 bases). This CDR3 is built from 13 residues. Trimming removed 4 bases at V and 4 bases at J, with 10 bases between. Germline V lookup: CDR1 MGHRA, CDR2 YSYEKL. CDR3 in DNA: TGCGCCAGCAGCCGGGACCCTACCTATGGCTACACCTTC. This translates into CASSRDPTYGYTF.

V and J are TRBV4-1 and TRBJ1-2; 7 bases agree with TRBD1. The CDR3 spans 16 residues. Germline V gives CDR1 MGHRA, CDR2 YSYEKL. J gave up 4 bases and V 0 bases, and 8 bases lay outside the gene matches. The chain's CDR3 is CASSQDAGGLVYGYTF. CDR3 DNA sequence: TGCGCCAGCAGCCAAGATGCAGGGGGGCTGGTCTATGGCTACACCTTC.

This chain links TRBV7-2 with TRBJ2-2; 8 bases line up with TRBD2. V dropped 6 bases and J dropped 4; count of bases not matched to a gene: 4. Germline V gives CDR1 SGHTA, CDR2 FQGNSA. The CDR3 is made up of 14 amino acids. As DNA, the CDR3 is TGTGCCAGCAGACGTGGACTAGCCACCGGGGAGCTGTTTTTT. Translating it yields CASRRGLATGELFF.

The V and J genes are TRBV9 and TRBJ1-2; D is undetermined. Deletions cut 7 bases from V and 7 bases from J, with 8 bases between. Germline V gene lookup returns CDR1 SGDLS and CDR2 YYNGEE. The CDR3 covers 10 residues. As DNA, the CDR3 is TGTGCCAGCGGGGTCGGTGGCTACACCTTC. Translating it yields CASGVGGYTF.

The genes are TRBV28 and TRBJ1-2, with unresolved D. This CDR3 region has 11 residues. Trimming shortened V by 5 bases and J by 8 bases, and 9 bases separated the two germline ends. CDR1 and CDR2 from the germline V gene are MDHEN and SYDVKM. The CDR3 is CASSLTEGYTF. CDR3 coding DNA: TGTGCCAGCAGTCTGACGGAGGGCTACACCTTC.

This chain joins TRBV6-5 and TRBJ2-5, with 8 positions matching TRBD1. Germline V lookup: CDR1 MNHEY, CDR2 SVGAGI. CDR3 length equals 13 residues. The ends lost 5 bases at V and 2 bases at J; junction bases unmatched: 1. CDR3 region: CASSRQGQETQYF. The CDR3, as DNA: TGTGCCAGCAGTAGACAGGGGCAAGAGACCCAGTACTTC.

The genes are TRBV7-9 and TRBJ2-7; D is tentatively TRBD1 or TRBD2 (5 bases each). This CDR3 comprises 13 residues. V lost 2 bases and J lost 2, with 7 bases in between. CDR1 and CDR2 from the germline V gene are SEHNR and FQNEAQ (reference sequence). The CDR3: CASSLRDPYEQYF. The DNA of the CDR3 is TGTGCCAGCAGCTTAAGGGACCCCTACGAGCAGTACTTC.

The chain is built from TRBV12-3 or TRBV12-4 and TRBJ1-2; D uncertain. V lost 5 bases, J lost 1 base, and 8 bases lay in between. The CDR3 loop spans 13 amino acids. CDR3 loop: CASSPTGNYGYTF. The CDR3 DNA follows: TGTGCCAGCAGTCCGACGGGTAACTATGGCTACACCTTC.

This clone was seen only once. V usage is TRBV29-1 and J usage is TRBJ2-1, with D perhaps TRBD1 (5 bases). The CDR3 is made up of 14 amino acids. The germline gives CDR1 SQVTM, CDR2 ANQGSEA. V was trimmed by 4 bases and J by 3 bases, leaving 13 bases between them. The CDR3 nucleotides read TGCAGCGTTGCTCAAAGGGGTATCTACAATGAGCAGTTCTTC. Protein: CSVAQRGIYNEQFF.

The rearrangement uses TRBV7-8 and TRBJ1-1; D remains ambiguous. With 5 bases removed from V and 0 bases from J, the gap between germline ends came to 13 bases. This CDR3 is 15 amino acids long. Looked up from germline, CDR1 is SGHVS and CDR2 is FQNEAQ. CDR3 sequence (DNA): TGTGCCAGCAGCGTAAGATCAAACATGAACACTGAAGCTTTCTTT. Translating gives CASSVRSNMNTEAFF.

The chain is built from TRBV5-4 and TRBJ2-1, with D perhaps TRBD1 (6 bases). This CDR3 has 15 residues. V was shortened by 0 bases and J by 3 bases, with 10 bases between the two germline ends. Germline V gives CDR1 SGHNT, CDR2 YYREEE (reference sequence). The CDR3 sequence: CASSLGGRDYNEQFF. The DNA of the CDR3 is TGTGCCAGCAGCTTGGGGGGGCGCGACTACAATGAGCAGTTCTTC.

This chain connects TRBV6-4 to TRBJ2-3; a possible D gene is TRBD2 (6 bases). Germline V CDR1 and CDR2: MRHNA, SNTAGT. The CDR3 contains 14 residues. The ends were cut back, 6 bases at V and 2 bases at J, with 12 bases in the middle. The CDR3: CASRRTTNTDTQYF. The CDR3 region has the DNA TGTGCCAGCAGGAGGACTACCAACACAGATACGCAGTATTTT.

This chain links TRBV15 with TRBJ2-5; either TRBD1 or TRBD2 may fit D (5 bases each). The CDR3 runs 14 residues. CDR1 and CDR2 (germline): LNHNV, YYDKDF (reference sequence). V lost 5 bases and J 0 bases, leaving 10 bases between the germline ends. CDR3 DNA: TGTGCCACCAGCGGGGGATCCTACCAAGAGACCCAGTACTTC. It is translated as CATSGGSYQETQYF.

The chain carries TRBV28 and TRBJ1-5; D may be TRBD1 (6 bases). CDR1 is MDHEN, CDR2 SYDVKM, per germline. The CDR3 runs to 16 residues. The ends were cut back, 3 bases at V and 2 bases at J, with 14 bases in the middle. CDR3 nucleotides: TGTGCCAGCAGTTTCTCGGCAGGGGTGGGCAATCAGCCCCAGCATTTT. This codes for CASSFSAGVGNQPQHF.

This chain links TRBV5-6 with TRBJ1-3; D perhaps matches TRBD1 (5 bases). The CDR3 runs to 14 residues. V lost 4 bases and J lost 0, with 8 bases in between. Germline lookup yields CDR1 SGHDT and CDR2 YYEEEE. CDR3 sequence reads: CASSQGLSGNTIYF. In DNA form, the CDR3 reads TGTGCCAGCAGCCAGGGCCTCTCTGGAAACACCATATATTTT.

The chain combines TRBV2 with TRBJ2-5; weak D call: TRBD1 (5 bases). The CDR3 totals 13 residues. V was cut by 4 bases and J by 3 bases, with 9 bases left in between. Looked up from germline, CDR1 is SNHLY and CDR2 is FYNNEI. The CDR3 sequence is CASSGGREETQYF. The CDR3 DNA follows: TGTGCCAGCAGTGGGGGCCGGGAAGAGACCCAGTACTTC.

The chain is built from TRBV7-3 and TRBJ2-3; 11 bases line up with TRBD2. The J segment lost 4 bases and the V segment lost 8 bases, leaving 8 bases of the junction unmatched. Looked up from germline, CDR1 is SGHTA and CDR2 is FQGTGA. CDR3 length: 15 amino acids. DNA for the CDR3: TGTGCCAGCGGACCCGGGACTAGCGGCGCAGATACGCAGTATTTT. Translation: CASGPGTSGADTQYF.

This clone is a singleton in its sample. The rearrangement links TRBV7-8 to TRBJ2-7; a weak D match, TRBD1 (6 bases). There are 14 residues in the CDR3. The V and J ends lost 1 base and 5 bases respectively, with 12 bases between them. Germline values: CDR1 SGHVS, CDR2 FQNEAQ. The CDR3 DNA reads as TGTGCCAGCAGCTTAGACAGGGATCGGGACGAGCAGTACTTC. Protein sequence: CASSLDRDRDEQYF.

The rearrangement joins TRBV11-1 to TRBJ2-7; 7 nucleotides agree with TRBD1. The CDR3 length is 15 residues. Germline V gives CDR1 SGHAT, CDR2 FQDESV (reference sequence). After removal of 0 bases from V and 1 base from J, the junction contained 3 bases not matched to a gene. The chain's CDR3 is CASSLAVDRSYEQYF. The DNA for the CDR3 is TGTGCCAGCAGCTTAGCGGTGGACAGGTCCTACGAGCAGTACTTC.